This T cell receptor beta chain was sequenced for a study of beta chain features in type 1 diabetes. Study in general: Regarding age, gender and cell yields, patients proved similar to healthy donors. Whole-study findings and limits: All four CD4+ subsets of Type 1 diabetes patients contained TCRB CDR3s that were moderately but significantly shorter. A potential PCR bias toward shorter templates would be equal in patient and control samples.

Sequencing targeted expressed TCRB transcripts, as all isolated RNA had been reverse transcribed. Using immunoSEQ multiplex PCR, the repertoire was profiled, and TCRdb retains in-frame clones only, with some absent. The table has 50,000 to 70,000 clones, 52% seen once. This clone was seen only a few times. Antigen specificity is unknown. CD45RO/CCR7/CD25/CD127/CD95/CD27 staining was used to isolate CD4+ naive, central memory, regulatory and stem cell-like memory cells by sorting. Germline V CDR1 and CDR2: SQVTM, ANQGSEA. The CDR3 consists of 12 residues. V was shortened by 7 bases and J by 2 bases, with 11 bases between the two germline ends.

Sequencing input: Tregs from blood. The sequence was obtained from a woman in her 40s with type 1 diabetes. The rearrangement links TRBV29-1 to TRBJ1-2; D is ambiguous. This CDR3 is CSADGENYGYTF. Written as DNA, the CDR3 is TGCAGCGCAGACGGGGAAAACTATGGCTACACCTTC. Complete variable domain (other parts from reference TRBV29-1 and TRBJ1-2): SAVISQKPSRDICQRGTSLTIQCQVDSQVTMMFWYRQQPGQSLTLIATANQGSEATYESGFVIDKFPISRPNLTFSTLTVSNMSPEDSSIYLCSADGENYGYTFGSGTRLTVV.